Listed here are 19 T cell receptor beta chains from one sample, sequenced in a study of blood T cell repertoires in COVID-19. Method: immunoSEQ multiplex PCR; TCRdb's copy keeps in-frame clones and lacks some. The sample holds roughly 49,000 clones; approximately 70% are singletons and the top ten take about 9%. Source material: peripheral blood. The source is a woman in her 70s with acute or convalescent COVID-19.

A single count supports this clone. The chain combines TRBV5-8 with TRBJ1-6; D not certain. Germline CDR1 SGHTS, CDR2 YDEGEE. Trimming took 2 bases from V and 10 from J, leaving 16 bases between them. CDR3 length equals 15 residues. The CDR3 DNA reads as TGTGCCAGCAGCTTATTTCGAGGGTTCGAGTCACCCCTCCACTTT. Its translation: CASSLFRGFESPLHF.

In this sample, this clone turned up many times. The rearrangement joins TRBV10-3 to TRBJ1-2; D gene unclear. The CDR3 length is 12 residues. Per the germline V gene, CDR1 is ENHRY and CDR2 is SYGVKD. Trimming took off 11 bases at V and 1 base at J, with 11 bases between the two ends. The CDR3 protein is CAVPGVNYGYTF. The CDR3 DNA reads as TGTGCCGTGCCAGGCGTTAACTATGGCTACACCTTC.

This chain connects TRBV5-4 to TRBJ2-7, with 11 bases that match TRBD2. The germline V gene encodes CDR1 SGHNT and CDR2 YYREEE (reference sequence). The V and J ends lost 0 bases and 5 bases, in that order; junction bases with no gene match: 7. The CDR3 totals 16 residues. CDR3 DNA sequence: TGTGCCAGCAGCTTGGCCCCACTAGCGGGAGAAAACGAGCAGTACTTC. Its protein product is CASSLAPLAGENEQYF. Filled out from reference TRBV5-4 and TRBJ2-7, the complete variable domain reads ETGVTQSPTHLIKTRGQQVTLRCSSQSGHNTVSWYQQALGQGPQFIFQYYREEENGRGNFPPRFSGLQFPNYSSELNVNALELDDSALYLCASSLAPLAGENEQYFGPGTRLTVT.

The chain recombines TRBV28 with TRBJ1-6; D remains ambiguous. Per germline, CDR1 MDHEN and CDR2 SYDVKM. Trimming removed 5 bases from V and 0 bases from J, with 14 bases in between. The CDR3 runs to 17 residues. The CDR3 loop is CASSLPALSSYNSPLHF. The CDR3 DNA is TGTGCCAGCAGTCTACCCGCGCTAAGCTCCTATAATTCACCCCTCCACTTT.

Written as DNA, the CDR3 is TGTGCCAGCAGTGAAGGGACAGGGACGGGCGGCTATGGCTACACCTTC. It is translated as CASSEGTGTGGYGYTF. This sequence joins TRBV2 and TRBJ1-2; 8 bases fit TRBD1. V was pared by 1 base and J by 4 bases, with 8 bases of the junction left unmatched. The germline V gene encodes CDR1 SNHLY and CDR2 FYNNEI. The CDR3 runs to 16 residues.

The CDR3 sequence is CASSEGAVAGELFF. CDR3 sequence (DNA): TGTGCCAGCAGCGAGGGGGCTGTGGCCGGGGAGCTGTTTTTT. This chain joins TRBV28 and TRBJ2-2, with 7 bases that match TRBD1. Germline assignment: CDR1 MDHEN and CDR2 SYDVKM. V lost 6 bases and J lost 6; bases outside the gene matches: 7. This CDR3 comprises 14 residues.

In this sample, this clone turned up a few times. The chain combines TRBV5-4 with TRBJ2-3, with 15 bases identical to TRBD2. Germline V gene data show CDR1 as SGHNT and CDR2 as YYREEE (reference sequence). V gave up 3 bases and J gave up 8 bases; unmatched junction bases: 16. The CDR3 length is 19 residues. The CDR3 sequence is CASSSKGRTSGGAVGTQYF. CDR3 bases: TGTGCCAGCAGCTCTAAAGGGAGGACTAGCGGGGGGGCAGTCGGTACGCAGTATTTT.

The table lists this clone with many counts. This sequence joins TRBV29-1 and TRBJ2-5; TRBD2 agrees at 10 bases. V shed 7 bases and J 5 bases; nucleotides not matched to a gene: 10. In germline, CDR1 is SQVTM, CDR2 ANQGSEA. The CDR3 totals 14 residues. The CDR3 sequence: CSASRGLAEETQYF. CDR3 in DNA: TGCAGCGCTTCCCGTGGACTAGCGGAGGAGACCCAGTACTTC.

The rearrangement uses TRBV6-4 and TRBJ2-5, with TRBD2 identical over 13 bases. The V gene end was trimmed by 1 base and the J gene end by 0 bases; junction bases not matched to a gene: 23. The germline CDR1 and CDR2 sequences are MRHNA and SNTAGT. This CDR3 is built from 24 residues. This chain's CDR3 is CASSDWGIIWIRRLAGGHQETQYF. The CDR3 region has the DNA TGTGCCAGCAGTGACTGGGGGATTATCTGGATCCGTCGACTAGCGGGAGGCCACCAAGAGACCCAGTACTTC.

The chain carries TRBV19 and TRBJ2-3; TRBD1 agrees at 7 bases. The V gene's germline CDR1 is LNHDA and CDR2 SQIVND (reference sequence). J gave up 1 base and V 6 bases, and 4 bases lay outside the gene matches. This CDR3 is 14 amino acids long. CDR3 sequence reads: CASSNRGGTDTQYF. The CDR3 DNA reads TGTGCCAGTAGCAACAGGGGCGGCACAGATACGCAGTATTTT.

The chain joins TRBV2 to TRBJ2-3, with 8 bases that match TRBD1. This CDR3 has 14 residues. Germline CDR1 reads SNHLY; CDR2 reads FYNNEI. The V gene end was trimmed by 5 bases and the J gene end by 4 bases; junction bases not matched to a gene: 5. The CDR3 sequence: CASSSGTGPDTQYF. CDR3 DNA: TGTGCCAGCAGTTCCGGGACAGGACCAGATACGCAGTATTTT.

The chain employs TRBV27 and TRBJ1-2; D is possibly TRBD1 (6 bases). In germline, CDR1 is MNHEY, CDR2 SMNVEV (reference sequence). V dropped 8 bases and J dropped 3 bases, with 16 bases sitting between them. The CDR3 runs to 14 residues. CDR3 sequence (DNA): TGTGCCAGCCATCCTACAGGGTCGCACTATGGCTACACCTTC. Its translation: CASHPTGSHYGYTF.

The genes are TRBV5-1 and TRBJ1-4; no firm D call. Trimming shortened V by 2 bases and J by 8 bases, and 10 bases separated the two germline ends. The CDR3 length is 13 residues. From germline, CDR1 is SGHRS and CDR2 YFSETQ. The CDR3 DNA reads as TGCGCCAGCAGCTTTGGAGGGTACGAAAAACTGTTTTTT. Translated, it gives CASSFGGYEKLFF.

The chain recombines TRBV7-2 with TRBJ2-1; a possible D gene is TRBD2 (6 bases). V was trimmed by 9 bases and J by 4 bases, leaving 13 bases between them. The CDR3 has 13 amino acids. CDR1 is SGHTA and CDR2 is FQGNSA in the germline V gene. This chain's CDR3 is CASSRDFYNEQFF. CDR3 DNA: TGTGCCAGTTCCCGGGACTTTTACAATGAGCAGTTCTTC.

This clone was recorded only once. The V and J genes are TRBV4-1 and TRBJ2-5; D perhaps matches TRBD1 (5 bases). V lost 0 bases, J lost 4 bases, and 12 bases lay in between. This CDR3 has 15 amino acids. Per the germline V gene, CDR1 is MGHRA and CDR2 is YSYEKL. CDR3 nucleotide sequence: TGCGCCAGCAGCCAAGATCAGCTTCAGGGAGAGACCCAGTACTTC. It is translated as CASSQDQLQGETQYF.

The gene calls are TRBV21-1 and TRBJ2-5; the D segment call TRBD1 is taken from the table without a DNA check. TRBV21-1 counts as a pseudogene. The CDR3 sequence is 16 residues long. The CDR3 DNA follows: TGTGCCAGCAGCAAAGAAGAAACAGGGGGACAAGAGACCCAGTACTTC. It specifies CASSKEETGGQETQYF.

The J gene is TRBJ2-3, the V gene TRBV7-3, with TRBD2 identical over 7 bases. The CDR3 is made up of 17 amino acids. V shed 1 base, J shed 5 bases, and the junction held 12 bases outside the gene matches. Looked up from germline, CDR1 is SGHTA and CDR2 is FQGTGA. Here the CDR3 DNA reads TGTGCCAGCAGCTTAATGGCGGGAGCCTCATCGGGAGATACGCAGTATTTT. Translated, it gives CASSLMAGASSGDTQYF.

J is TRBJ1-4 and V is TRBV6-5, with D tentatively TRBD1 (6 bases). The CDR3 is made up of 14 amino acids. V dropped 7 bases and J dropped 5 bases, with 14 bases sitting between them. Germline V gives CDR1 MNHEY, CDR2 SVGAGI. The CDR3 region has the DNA TGTGCCAGCATGAACGGGCAGGGGAATGAAAAACTGTTTTTT. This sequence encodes CASMNGQGNEKLFF.

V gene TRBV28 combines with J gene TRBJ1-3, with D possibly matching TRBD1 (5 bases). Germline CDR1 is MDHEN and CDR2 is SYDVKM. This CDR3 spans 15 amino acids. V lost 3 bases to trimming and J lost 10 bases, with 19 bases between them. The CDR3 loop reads CASSFLWRGFGTIYF. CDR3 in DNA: TGTGCCAGCAGTTTCCTTTGGAGGGGATTCGGAACCATATATTTT.